The source of this T cell receptor beta chain is a study of T cell repertoires in cytomegalovirus infection. Study information: It can be stated that public TCR beta signatures indicated CMV infection as well as a matching HLA type.

Trimming left V 6 bases short and J 4 bases short, with 15 bases between. The CDR3 totals 14 residues. Germline CDR1 is SGHAT and CDR2 is FQDESV (reference sequence). Each CDR3 protein is one row after TCRdb ran MiXCR on the reads. The sample contains 370,000 or so distinct CDR3 sequences, approximately 35% of which appear only once. In regard to this clonotype: The antigen remains undetermined.

The V and J genes are TRBV11-1 and TRBJ1-1, with a tentative D call TRBD1 (5 bases). Sequencing used cultured PBMCs, obtained from culture after CMV antigen stimulation. The sequence was collected from a human donor in good health (CMV status not recorded). Some clones in this sample may be carry-over from other donors' samples. CDR3 residues: CASRRGDGATEAFF. The CDR3 DNA is TGTGCCAGCAGACGCGGGGACGGAGCCACTGAAGCTTTCTTT.